A single TCR beta chain is shown here with its context. Per the original methods: Counts of nucleated cells, estimated from reference gene primer amplification, were obtained. The data were produced by immunoSEQ multiplex PCR, yet TCRdb's version contains in-frame clones alone and is incomplete. The DNA was the basis for D and trimming; V, J and clone size are from that table. Seen here are fewer than 150,000 clones, roughly 80% observed once, and the top ten hold around 6.6%. This CDR3 is built from 14 residues. V lost 2 bases and J lost 5, with 10 bases in between. Germline V gene sequence: CDR1 LGHNA, CDR2 YSLEER. This entry comes from a study of blood T cell repertoires in COVID-19. About the study: The samples span acute and convalescent COVID-19 from the United States, Italy and Spain. The analysed material was cDNA or gDNA that came from T cells, B-cell-depleted T cells, or PBMCs.

The rearrangement uses TRBV4-3 and TRBJ1-5, with unresolved D. The clonotype was recovered from a man in his sixties or seventies with acute or convalescent COVID-19. Sequenced sample: peripheral blood. Written as DNA, the CDR3 is TGCGCCAGCAGCCAATACTTGGGCGATCAGCCCCAGCATTTT. It specifies CASSQYLGDQPQHF.